These T cell receptor beta chains were read from a single sample in a study of TIL therapy for anti-PD-1-resistant metastatic lung cancer. The method was immunoSEQ multiplex PCR; TCRdb's version includes in-frame clones alone and lacks a portion of them. The table includes about 95,000 clones, around 71% detected once. Sequenced material: tumor tissue, taken at baseline. Receptors originate from a person aged 25-79 years with non-small cell lung cancer. Both conserved end residues are part of each CDR3. D genes are given only for firm matches. Only part of the rows carry a size: once, few, many, or a class if the clone is expanded.

clone_size: -; d_call: -; v_call: TRBV5-1; j_call: TRBJ1-2; cdr3_aa: CASSGGIGYGYTF; cdr3_nt: TGCGCCAGCAGCGGGGGGATAGGATATGGCTACACCTTC
clone_size: -; d_call: -; v_call: TRBV11-3; j_call: TRBJ2-7; cdr3_aa: CASSPRQGGGEQYF; cdr3_nt: TGTGCCAGCAGCCCTCGGCAGGGTGGTGGCGAGCAGTACTTC
clone_size: -; d_call: TRBD1; v_call: TRBV9; j_call: TRBJ1-6; cdr3_aa: CASSAGTGNNSPLHF; cdr3_nt: TGTGCCAGCAGCGCGGGGACAGGGAATAATTCACCCCTCCACTTT
clone_size: -; d_call: -; v_call: TRBV6-5; j_call: TRBJ2-1; cdr3_aa: CASIPTWNERHEQFF; cdr3_nt: TGTGCCAGCATTCCGACTTGGAACGAGAGGCATGAGCAGTTCTTC
clone_size: -; d_call: -; v_call: TRBV28; j_call: TRBJ1-4; cdr3_aa: CASSPPVEKLFF; cdr3_nt: TGTGCCAGCAGTCCCCCAGTAGAAAAACTGTTTTTT
clone_size: few; d_call: TRBD1; v_call: TRBV6-2/TRBV6-3; j_call: TRBJ1-5; cdr3_aa: CASSYRSGDRRNQPQHF; cdr3_nt: TGTGCCAGCAGTTATAGGTCGGGGGACAGGCGCAATCAGCCCCAGCATTTT
clone_size: -; d_call: -; v_call: TRBV5-8; j_call: TRBJ2-2; cdr3_aa: CASSLGGRPNTGELFF; cdr3_nt: TGTGCCAGCAGCTTGGGTGGGAGACCGAACACCGGGGAGCTGTTTTTT
clone_size: -; d_call: -; v_call: TRBV28; j_call: TRBJ2-5; cdr3_aa: CASSLGVGTAHQETQYF; cdr3_nt: TGTGCCAGCAGTTTAGGGGTGGGTACGGCCCACCAAGAGACCCAGTACTTC
clone_size: -; d_call: -; v_call: TRBV6-5; j_call: TRBJ2-3; cdr3_aa: CAPRRRRDTQYF; cdr3_nt: TGTGCCCCCCGGCGGCGTAGAGATACGCAGTATTTT
clone_size: many; d_call: TRBD2; v_call: TRBV3-1/TRBV3-2; j_call: TRBJ2-7; cdr3_aa: CASSLRAGEGYEQYF; cdr3_nt: TGTGCCAGCAGCCTTCGCGCGGGGGAGGGATACGAGCAGTACTTC
clone_size: -; d_call: TRBD2; v_call: TRBV27; j_call: TRBJ2-2; cdr3_aa: CASSSGLAPGELFF; cdr3_nt: TGTGCCAGCAGTTCCGGACTAGCCCCCGGGGAGCTGTTTTTT
clone_size: -; d_call: -; v_call: TRBV5-6; j_call: TRBJ1-5; cdr3_aa: CASSLNGGSSHQPQHF; cdr3_nt: TGTGCCAGCAGCTTGAATGGGGGCTCCTCTCATCAGCCCCAGCATTTT
clone_size: once; d_call: -; v_call: TRBV7-3; j_call: TRBJ2-3; cdr3_aa: CASSTGAGGDTQYF; cdr3_nt: TGTGCCAGCAGTACGGGGGCTGGGGGAGATACGCAGTATTTT
clone_size: -; d_call: TRBD2; v_call: TRBV7-3; j_call: TRBJ2-5; cdr3_aa: CASSPSGGRAETQYF; cdr3_nt: TGTGCCAGCAGCCCTAGCGGGGGCAGGGCAGAGACCCAGTACTTC
clone_size: -; d_call: TRBD2; v_call: TRBV7-3; j_call: TRBJ2-1; cdr3_aa: CASSLQRGPHPDNEQFF; cdr3_nt: TGTGCCAGCAGCTTACAGCGGGGGCCCCACCCAGACAATGAGCAGTTCTTC
clone_size: -; d_call: -; v_call: TRBV20-1; j_call: TRBJ1-1; cdr3_aa: CSASKGEGVSMNTEAFF; cdr3_nt: TGCAGTGCTAGTAAGGGTGAAGGGGTCAGCATGAACACTGAAGCTTTCTTT
clone_size: many; d_call: TRBD2; v_call: TRBV12-3/TRBV12-4; j_call: TRBJ2-1; cdr3_aa: CASLSGSVNEQFF; cdr3_nt: TGTGCCAGCCTTAGCGGGAGTGTAAATGAGCAGTTCTTC
clone_size: -; d_call: -; v_call: TRBV11-1; j_call: TRBJ1-2; cdr3_aa: CASSSGTRSGYTF; cdr3_nt: TGTGCCAGCAGCTCCGGGACAAGAAGTGGTTACACCTTC
clone_size: -; d_call: TRBD2; v_call: TRBV28; j_call: TRBJ2-3; cdr3_aa: CASSRDYTDTQYF; cdr3_nt: TGTGCCAGCTCCCGGGACTACACAGATACGCAGTATTTT